The 2 T cell receptor beta chains below were found in one sample sequenced in a study of cytomegalovirus exposure and HLA in healthy donors. Vbeta (60) and Jbeta (13) primers were used in the PCR. The assay was immunoSEQ multiplex PCR, and TCRdb's table has in-frame clones only and misses some. The sample contains approximately 96,000 clones, 74% of which appear only once. Sequencing input: PBMCs. These receptors were taken from a male donor in good health and CMV-seronegative.

The chain couples TRBV27 to TRBJ2-2; the D gene is possibly TRBD2 (6 bases). Trimming pared 4 bases from V and 2 bases from J, leaving 11 bases between. CDR3 length: 15 residues. Germline V gene data show CDR1 as MNHEY and CDR2 as SMNVEV (reference sequence). CDR3 in amino acids: CASSSRRANTGELFF. As DNA, the CDR3 is TGTGCCAGCAGTTCCCGGAGGGCCAACACCGGGGAGCTGTTTTTT.

The chain links TRBV7-3 to TRBJ2-3; 7 bases match TRBD2. J lost 4 bases, V lost 5 bases, and 9 bases had no gene match. CDR3 length: 15 amino acids. Germline values: CDR1 SGHTA, CDR2 FQGTGA. The CDR3: CASSRDAGVPDTQYF. The CDR3 nucleotides are TGTGCCAGCAGCCGAGACGCGGGAGTTCCAGATACGCAGTATTTT.